This T cell receptor beta chain appears in the sequencing data of a study of identical twins. TCRdb re-called the 5' RACE reads with MiXCR, one entry per CDR3 protein. This table has about 240,000 distinct CDR3 sequences, under 12% appearing once. Between the trimmed V and J ends, which lost 6 bases and 4 bases, there was a span of 19 bases. Germline assignment: CDR1 DFQATT and CDR2 SNEGSKA (reference sequence). The CDR3 runs to 15 residues. This clonotype has a count of ten or more. The sequencing input was memory T cells sorted from blood. The source is a man aged 45-60 years in good health. The chain recombines TRBV20-1 with TRBJ1-5, with D perhaps matching TRBD1 (6 bases). CDR3 sequence: CSAPTPGTLNQPQHF. The CDR3 DNA reads TGCAGTGCGCCAACCCCCGGGACATTGAATCAGCCCCAGCATTTT.